This entry lists 5 T cell receptor beta chains sequenced from one sample in a study of vaccination and CD4 T cells after COVID-19. What these receptors recognize is not known. Treatment: approximately nine-day PBMC culture with coronavirus spike peptide pools or control peptides (ViraFEST assay). Prior to the COVID-19 pandemic (2011-2018), the unexposed donor's CD4+ T cells were collected. CD4+ T cells that had been cultured provided DNA sequenced with the Oncomine TCR Beta short-read assay. In TCRdb, the PCR reads were re-called with MiXCR into one record per CDR3 protein. This table has 5,000 to 7,500 distinct CDR3 sequences, approximately 50% appearing once. Material: CD4+ T cells from blood, cultured in vitro. These receptors originate from a human donor in good health.

The chain carries TRBV10-3 and TRBJ2-2, with 15 bases matching TRBD2. After removal of 6 bases from V and 2 bases from J, the junction contained 13 bases not matched to a gene. CDR3 length equals 20 residues. Per germline, CDR1 ENHRY and CDR2 SYGVKD. The chain's CDR3 is CAIRPRTSGRGGPNTGELFF. In DNA form, the CDR3 reads TGTGCCATCAGACCACGGACTAGCGGGAGGGGGGGGCCAAACACCGGGGAGCTGTTTTTT.

The chain uses TRBV19 and TRBJ2-1; 7 nucleotides agree with TRBD1. The CDR3 loop spans 15 amino acids. With V trimmed by 4 bases and J by 6 bases, 9 bases remained unmatched. Germline-derived CDR1 and CDR2 are LNHDA and SQIVND (reference sequence). The CDR3 spells CASSTETGRANEQFF. CDR3 nucleotides: TGTGCCAGTAGTACGGAGACAGGGCGCGCCAATGAGCAGTTCTTC.

The chain links TRBV30 to TRBJ1-1; D gene unclear. The ends were cut back, 1 base at V and 1 base at J, with 16 bases in the middle. The CDR3 loop spans 16 amino acids. Germline CDR1 reads GTSNPN; CDR2 reads SVGIG (reference sequence). The CDR3 bases are TGTGCCTGGAGTGGGAAGACCCCAACCAGGAACACTGAAGCTTTCTTT. This sequence encodes CAWSGKTPTRNTEAFF. Together with reference TRBV30 and TRBJ1-1, the CDR3 gives the full variable domain: SQTIHQWPATLVQPVGSPLSLECTVEGTSNPNLYWYRQAAGRGLQLLFYSVGIGQISSEVPQNLSASRPQDRQFILSSKKLLLSDSGFYLCAWSGKTPTRNTEAFFGQGTRLTVV.

The chain couples TRBV6-5 to TRBJ1-2; D gene uncertain. The CDR3 length is 12 residues. Trimming cost V 4 bases and J 6 bases, with 9 bases left between them. Germline CDR1 MNHEY, CDR2 SVGAGI. The DNA for the CDR3 is TGTGCCAGCAGTTCTCTGACGGATGGCTACACCTTC. This codes for CASSSLTDGYTF.

V and J are TRBV6-1 and TRBJ2-2; D remains unclear. V was trimmed by 8 bases and J by 4 bases, leaving 20 bases between them. CDR1 and CDR2 from the germline V gene are MNHNS and SASEGT. The CDR3 loop spans 16 amino acids. The CDR3 region has the DNA TGTGCCAGCGGCCCACCGGGCCTCCGAAGCACCGGGGAGCTGTTTTTT. It yields the protein CASGPPGLRSTGELFF.